This T cell receptor beta chain was identified in a study of blood T cell repertoires in COVID-19 (dated by TCRdb to 2018 to 2021). Regarding the research as a whole: Samples from collaborators originated in the United States, Italy and Spain and spanned both the acute and convalescent phases of COVID-19. The repertoires were made available in a free public database intended to serve as a resource for research on the immune response to SARS-CoV-2. Where available, HLA class I and class II types were taken from metadata supplied by the sample provider and were not determined by assay-based typing. The sample metadata nearly always contained a de-identified subject ID, COVID-19 status, age in years and sex. The samples were drawn from two sources: the first 160 participants of the ongoing ImmuneRACE study, and some 1,300 subjects contributed by 6 global collaborators. Subjects who had been exposed to COVID-19, were actively infected with it, or had recovered from it provided the deeply sampled blood TCRbeta repertoires that made up the dataset. The prospective study material was composed of cDNA or gDNA derived from T cells, B-cell-depleted T cells, or PBMCs. What the research found in general, with its limitations: The quantity of clinical and demographic metadata differed by source and by participant and was supplied without curation.

The immunoSEQ Assay, a bias-controlled multiplex PCR, was used to amplify TCRbeta CDR3 regions from genomic DNA. The authors processed their data as follows. Nucleated cell counts per sample were estimated from amplification of reference gene primers within the assay. Sequence reads were collapsed and filtered to measure the absolute abundance of every unique TCRbeta CDR3 rearrangement. For each sample, productive Simpson clonality was calculated as the square root of Simpson's diversity index across productive rearrangements. TCRdb retrieved this table from immuneACCESS and kept in-frame rearrangements only. Not all clones are present; in checked studies, unresolved V genes account for under half, and no reason is known for the remainder. V, J and clone size reflect that table, while D and trimming were determined from the DNA. The sample yields 50,000 to 55,000 clones; about 84% were counted once. The ten top clones hold around 23% of the sample.

Points on this clone: Its antigen is currently not known. Per-base qualities were not stored, and no clone one base away is much larger.

The collaborating institutions used their own protocols to collect whole blood in K2EDTA tubes. Collaborator samples were shipped for TCRbeta analysis as frozen whole blood, isolated PBMCs, or DNA extracted from either sample type. The V and J ends are trimmed by 1 base and 3 bases, leaving 15 bases between them. There are 16 amino acids in the CDR3, from cysteine to phenylalanine inclusive. Only the CDR3 part of the read is kept: 48 bases, read in frame from the first base. Looking up the germline V gene (reference sequence) yields CDR1 LGHDT and CDR2 YNNKEL. Input material: peripheral blood. The receptor was isolated from a woman older than 75 with acute or convalescent COVID-19. This receptor chain uses TRBV3-1 (or the pseudogene TRBV3-2) and TRBJ1-1, with no reliable assignment of the D segment. The CDR3 protein is CASSQGPSRRYTEAFF. The nucleotide sequence reads as follows: TGTGCCAGCAGCCAAGGACCTAGCCGGCGGTACACTGAAGCTTTCTTT.